Described below is a single TCR beta chain sequence and its context. What it binds is unknown. This CDR3 is missing its conserved last phenylalanine or tryptophan, likely due to a read error. The sample originates from a study of tumor and adjacent non-tumor tissue in lung cancer. Study-wide context: Patients were aged 31 to 76, ten or so men and roughly 5 women, stage I to III.

RNA was extracted from bulk tissue without any cell sorting. Chemotherapy-naive patients with new lung cancer underwent thoracic surgery in China, August–November 2014. Germline V gene lookup returns CDR1 MNHEY and CDR2 SVGAGI. The CDR3 has 13 amino acids. The library came from three nested PCR rounds adapted from ARM-PCR protocols. TCRdb reprocessed the multiplex PCR reads via MiXCR and lists one record per CDR3 protein. The sample contains about 68,000 distinct CDR3 sequences, around 60% of which appear only once. Study-level points and caveats: Tumor TCR diversity, when higher, was linked to shorter survival. In normal lung, the top 100 clones were significantly more dominant than in tumor.

This receptor was identified in a man in his forties or fifties with non-small cell lung cancer. The sequenced sample consisted of lung tumor tissue. The rearrangement joins TRBV6-5 to TRBJ1-5; no firm D call. In nucleotides, the CDR3 is TGTGCCACCAGTTACGGTGGCAATCAGCCCCAGCATATT. The encoded protein is CATSYGGNQPQHI.